Presented here are 30 T cell receptor beta chains from one specimen sequenced in a study of blood T cell repertoires in COVID-19. Sequencing was performed with immunoSEQ multiplex PCR; in TCRdb, only in-frame clones are kept and a portion is missing. The sample has more than 200,000 clones, roughly 86% seen once. Sequenced: PBMCs or T cells enriched from blood (not recorded which). All receptors derive from a woman aged 50 to 60 who had recovered from COVID-19.

The chain employs TRBV7-3 and TRBJ2-2; 10 bases map to TRBD1. Trimming cost V 6 bases and J 7 bases; bases outside gene matches: 8. From germline, CDR1 is SGHTA and CDR2 FQGTGA. The CDR3 sequence is 15 residues long. Here the CDR3 DNA reads TGTGCCAGCAGTTATAGACAGGGGGCGATCGGGGAGCTGTTTTTT. The encoded protein is CASSYRQGAIGELFF.

The chain carries TRBV7-2 and TRBJ1-6; D not resolved. Germline V gene sequence: CDR1 SGHTA, CDR2 FQGNSA. The CDR3 covers 13 residues. The V end was cut by 8 bases, the J end by 9 bases, with 14 bases between. The DNA for the CDR3 is TGTGCCAGCGGGCCCGGGGAGCTTTCACCCCTCCACTTT. It encodes CASGPGELSPLHF. Full variable domain (outside the CDR3, taken from reference TRBV7-2 and TRBJ1-6): GAGVSQSPSNKVTEKGKDVELRCDPISGHTALYWYRQSLGQGLEFLIYFQGNSAPDKSGLPSDRFSAERTGGSVSTLTIQRTQQEDSAVYLCASGPGELSPLHFGNGTRLTVT.

The chain recombines TRBV7-2 with TRBJ2-5; possible D gene TRBD2, 5 bases. The CDR3 has 13 amino acids. V was shortened by 5 bases and J by 9 bases, with 16 bases between the two germline ends. Germline V gene data show CDR1 as SGHTA and CDR2 as FQGNSA. The DNA of the CDR3 is TGTGCCAGCAGCCCCCACGGGTTGGAGGCCCAGTACTTC. This sequence encodes CASSPHGLEAQYF.

This chain joins TRBV2 and TRBJ2-5; 13 bases fit TRBD2. Germline loops: CDR1 SNHLY, CDR2 FYNNEI. With 4 bases clipped from V and 4 bases from J, the junction kept 3 bases outside the gene matches. This CDR3 spans 15 amino acids. CDR3 region: CASSGTSGRGETQYF. The CDR3 DNA reads as TGTGCCAGCAGTGGGACTAGCGGGAGAGGAGAGACCCAGTACTTC. Full variable domain (remainder filled in from reference TRBV2 and TRBJ2-5): EPEVTQTPSHQVTQMGQEVILRCVPISNHLYFYWYRQILGQKVEFLVSFYNNEISEKSEIFDDQFSVERPDGSNFTLKIRSTKLEDSAMYFCASSGTSGRGETQYFGPGTRLLVL.

The chain carries TRBV5-4 and TRBJ1-1, with D maybe TRBD1 (6 bases). Per germline, CDR1 SGHNT and CDR2 YYREEE (reference sequence). V was trimmed by 1 base and J by 5 bases, leaving 18 bases between them. The CDR3 is 16 amino acids. The CDR3 sequence is CASSLLTQGVTTEAFF. CDR3 nucleotide sequence: TGTGCCAGCAGCTTGCTGACACAGGGTGTCACAACTGAAGCTTTCTTT.

This sequence joins TRBV18 and TRBJ1-4; D remains ambiguous. The CDR3 covers 14 residues. Germline CDR1 and CDR2: KGHSH and LQKENI. The V gene lost 8 bases and the J gene lost 0 bases, with 10 bases spanning the gap. DNA of the CDR3: TGTGCCAGCGCGAATTTGGCAACTAATGAAAAACTGTTTTTT. Its translation is CASANLATNEKLFF.

The rearrangement joins TRBV27 to TRBJ1-4, with D uncertain. Germline V gene sequence: CDR1 MNHEY, CDR2 SMNVEV (reference sequence). The V end lost 0 bases, the J end lost 5 bases, and 7 bases lay between the germline ends. The CDR3 is 14 amino acids. The CDR3 sequence: CASSLSAGNEKLFF. CDR3 in DNA: TGTGCCAGCAGTTTATCGGCGGGGAATGAAAAACTGTTTTTT.

This clone was seen a handful of times. V is TRBV28 and J is TRBJ1-6, with D unresolved. Between the trimmed V and J ends, which lost 6 bases and 0 bases, there was a span of 18 bases. From germline, CDR1 is MDHEN and CDR2 SYDVKM. The CDR3 runs 18 residues. DNA of the CDR3: TGTGCCAGCAGCCCCGTTGAAGGAGGGAGCTCCTATAATTCACCCCTCCACTTT. Translation: CASSPVEGGSSYNSPLHF.

V and J are TRBV5-4 and TRBJ1-1; D is uncertain. Germline CDR1 is SGHNT and CDR2 is YYREEE (reference sequence). V lost 7 bases and J 6 bases, leaving 19 bases between the germline ends. CDR3 length: 14 residues. The CDR3 loop reads CASAAGLRGAEAFF. DNA of the CDR3: TGTGCCAGCGCCGCGGGGTTGCGGGGAGCTGAAGCTTTCTTT.

This chain connects TRBV7-9 to TRBJ1-2, with 7 bases fitting TRBD1. Trimming cost V 0 bases and J 4 bases; bases outside gene matches: 14. Germline V gene sequence: CDR1 SEHNR, CDR2 FQNEAQ (reference sequence). CDR3 size: 18 residues. The CDR3 DNA reads as TGTGCCAGCAGCTTAGCTGCAGGAGGGGGCGAAGGTTCCTATGGCTACACCTTC. Amino acids: CASSLAAGGGEGSYGYTF.

This rearrangement joins TRBV5-5 to TRBJ2-2; 10 bases align to TRBD2. CDR1 and CDR2 from the germline V gene are SGHKS and YYEKEE (reference sequence). This CDR3 is built from 17 residues. V shed 3 bases and J 0 bases; nucleotides not matched to a gene: 5. The CDR3 region has the DNA TGTGCCAGCAGCTCCATACTAGCGGGGTCGAACACCGGGGAGCTGTTTTTT. It is translated as CASSSILAGSNTGELFF.

The V gene is TRBV19, the J gene TRBJ2-5, with 7 bases aligning to TRBD2. The CDR3 covers 14 residues. Unmatched junction bases numbered 8, after V lost 5 bases and J lost 5 bases. Germline assignment: CDR1 LNHDA and CDR2 SQIVND (reference sequence). Here the CDR3 DNA reads TGTGCCAGTAGTTTCAGCCAGGGAGGGGAGACCCAGTACTTC. It specifies CASSFSQGGETQYF.

This chain joins TRBV21-1 and TRBJ2-2; TRBD2 is the table's D call, not checked against the DNA. TRBV21-1 is a known pseudogene. The CDR3 is made up of 16 amino acids. CDR3 in DNA: TGTGCCAGCAGCAAAAAGAAGGCGGTGCCACCCGGGGAGCTGTTTTTT. Its protein is CASSKKKAVPPGELFF.

The chain recombines TRBV29-1 with TRBJ1-2; D not resolved. Germline V gene data show CDR1 as SQVTM and CDR2 as ANQGSEA. Deletions cut 1 base from V and 0 bases from J, with 12 bases between. The CDR3 has 15 residues. Written as DNA, the CDR3 is TGCAGCGTTGAAGGGGGTCCGGGAACTAACTATGGCTACACCTTC. Protein sequence: CSVEGGPGTNYGYTF. Using reference TRBV29-1 and TRBJ1-2 for the parts outside the CDR3, the full variable domain is SAVISQKPSRDICQRGTSLTIQCQVDSQVTMMFWYRQQPGQSLTLIATANQGSEATYESGFVIDKFPISRPNLTFSTLTVSNMSPEDSSIYLCSVEGGPGTNYGYTFGSGTRLTVV.

The sample holds one count of this clone. This chain uses TRBV7-2 with TRBJ2-1; the D gene is possibly TRBD1 (5 bases). The CDR3 runs 12 residues. Germline lookup yields CDR1 SGHTA and CDR2 FQGNSA. V lost 3 bases and J 10 bases, leaving 10 bases between the germline ends. CDR3 sequence: CASSFLRGEQFF. The CDR3 nucleotides are TGTGCCAGCAGCTTCCTTAGGGGCGAGCAGTTCTTC.

This chain links TRBV5-1 with TRBJ1-1; TRBD1 might be the D (6 bases). V lost 3 bases and J 2 bases, leaving 11 bases between the germline ends. From germline, CDR1 is SGHRS and CDR2 YFSETQ. The CDR3 extends over 14 amino acids. CDR3 DNA sequence: TGCGCCAGCAGCTCCCGGGGGGGCAACACTGAAGCTTTCTTT. This gives the protein CASSSRGGNTEAFF.

This clone was seen only once. The rearrangement links TRBV28 to TRBJ1-2, with a possible D match to TRBD1 (5 bases). The ends were cut back, 5 bases at V and 6 bases at J, with 13 bases in the middle. The germline V gene encodes CDR1 MDHEN and CDR2 SYDVKM. This CDR3 spans 13 amino acids. This chain's CDR3 is CASSGGNSNGYTF. As DNA, the CDR3 is TGTGCCAGCAGTGGGGGGAATAGTAATGGCTACACCTTC.

The chain carries TRBV6-5 and TRBJ1-4, with TRBD1 matching 9 bases. J gave up 9 bases and V 5 bases, and 7 bases lay outside the gene matches. CDR1 MNHEY and CDR2 SVGAGI come from the germline V gene. This CDR3 is 14 amino acids long. CDR3 protein: CASSTTGGTQKLFF. The CDR3 region has the DNA TGTGCCAGCAGTACGACAGGGGGTACTCAAAAACTGTTTTTT.

V usage is TRBV7-9 and J usage is TRBJ1-1, with 7 nucleotides matching TRBD1. J gave up 7 bases and V 4 bases, and 6 bases lay outside the gene matches. The germline V gene encodes CDR1 SEHNR and CDR2 FQNEAQ (reference sequence). This CDR3 has 13 amino acids. In DNA, the CDR3 is TGTGCCAGCAGCTCCAGTAGGGACAGTGAAGCTTTCTTT. This translates into CASSSSRDSEAFF.

The chain joins TRBV12-5 to TRBJ2-1, with 8 bases fitting TRBD1. The junction had 11 bases not matched to a gene; V was cut back by 1 base and J by 3 bases. From germline, CDR1 is LGHNT and CDR2 FRNRAP. The CDR3 runs 18 residues. The CDR3 bases are TGTGCTAGTGGTTTGGAGCTGTCCGGGACAGGCAACTACAATGAGCAGTTCTTC. It yields the protein CASGLELSGTGNYNEQFF.

The genes are TRBV11-2 and TRBJ2-3, with 9 bases aligning to TRBD1. The CDR3 covers 15 residues. Germline V gene lookup returns CDR1 SGHAT and CDR2 FQNNGV. The V segment lost 5 bases and the J segment 2 bases; nucleotides outside the gene matches: 5. CDR3: CASSRTGVPTDTQYF. CDR3 DNA sequence: TGTGCCAGCAGCCGGACAGGGGTCCCCACAGATACGCAGTATTTT.

The gene calls are TRBV19 and TRBJ2-5; D not certain. CDR1 is LNHDA and CDR2 is SQIVND in the germline V gene (reference sequence). Deletions cut 3 bases from V and 2 bases from J, with 10 bases between. The CDR3 sequence is 14 residues long. The CDR3 DNA reads as TGTGCCAGTAGTATTGGAGCGTGGCAAGAGACCCAGTACTTC. It yields the protein CASSIGAWQETQYF.

The chain combines TRBV7-2 with TRBJ1-5; 10 bases map to TRBD1. Germline-derived CDR1 and CDR2 are SGHTA and FQGNSA. V lost 1 base, J lost 4 bases, and 4 bases stayed unmatched. CDR3 length: 16 amino acids. The CDR3 bases are TGTGCCAGCAGCTTAGGGACAGGGGGATTGAATCAGCCCCAGCATTTT. Translation gives CASSLGTGGLNQPQHF.

The sample holds one count of this clone. The gene calls are TRBV11-2 and TRBJ1-2; 8 nucleotides line up with TRBD1. This CDR3 region has 13 residues. CDR1 and CDR2 from the germline V gene are SGHAT and FQNNGV. Losses at the gene ends were 6 bases for V and 8 bases for J; bases not matched to a gene: 8. CDR3 amino acids: CASSVSGGLGYTF. In DNA, the CDR3 is TGTGCCAGCAGTGTGTCAGGGGGCCTCGGCTACACCTTC. The full variable domain, completed using reference TRBV11-2 and TRBJ1-2, is EAGVAQSPRYKIIEKRQSVAFWCNPISGHATLYWYQQILGQGPKLLIQFQNNGVVDDSQLPKDRFSAERLKGVDSTLKIQPAKLEDSAVYLCASSVSGGLGYTFGSGTRLTVV.

The chain is built from TRBV11-2 and TRBJ2-5, with TRBD2 as a possible D gene (5 bases). The CDR3 has 15 residues. CDR1 and CDR2 from the germline V gene are SGHAT and FQNNGV. Trimming cost V 1 base and J 1 base, with 10 bases left between them. The CDR3 sequence: CASSLGGQIQETQYF. In nucleotides, the CDR3 is TGTGCCAGCAGCTTAGGAGGGCAGATCCAAGAGACCCAGTACTTC. The variable domain in full, completed from reference TRBV11-2 and TRBJ2-5, reads EAGVAQSPRYKIIEKRQSVAFWCNPISGHATLYWYQQILGQGPKLLIQFQNNGVVDDSQLPKDRFSAERLKGVDSTLKIQPAKLEDSAVYLCASSLGGQIQETQYFGPGTRLLVL.

This chain connects TRBV5-1 to TRBJ1-1, with 8 bases lining up with TRBD1. With 4 bases clipped from V and 4 bases from J, the junction kept 6 bases outside the gene matches. The germline V gene encodes CDR1 SGHRS and CDR2 YFSETQ. The CDR3 has 14 residues. The CDR3 sequence: CASSANTGGTEAFF. CDR3 in DNA: TGCGCCAGCAGCGCGAACACAGGGGGCACTGAAGCTTTCTTT.

Only one count was recorded for this clone. The V and J genes are TRBV4-1 and TRBJ1-1; no clear D. The CDR3 runs 15 residues. V was cut by 1 base and J by 2 bases, with 11 bases left in between. CDR1 MGHRA and CDR2 YSYEKL come from the germline V gene. CDR3 bases: TGCGCCAGCAGCCAAGGGCCAGTAAAAAACACTGAAGCTTTCTTT. Its protein product is CASSQGPVKNTEAFF.

This chain uses TRBV15 with TRBJ2-5; 9 nucleotides agree with TRBD1. The CDR3 has 16 amino acids. Looked up from germline, CDR1 is LNHNV and CDR2 is YYDKDF (reference sequence). V lost 0 bases, J lost 1 base, and 3 bases stayed unmatched. The CDR3 DNA sequence: TGTGCCACCAGCAGAGATCCGACAGGGGGCCAAGAGACCCAGTACTTC. It codes for CATSRDPTGGQETQYF.

A single count supports this clone. The chain links TRBV9 to TRBJ2-7; maybe TRBD2 (5 bases). The CDR3 runs 16 residues. In germline, CDR1 is SGDLS, CDR2 YYNGEE. The germline V and J ends were trimmed by 0 bases and 1 base, with 14 bases remaining between them. Written as DNA, the CDR3 is TGTGCCAGCAGCGTAGGTCCGGGGATGGGATCCTACGAGCAGTACTTC. Amino acid sequence: CASSVGPGMGSYEQYF.

The chain has TRBV30 and TRBJ1-6; 7 nucleotides agree with TRBD1. The CDR3 covers 17 residues. Germline CDR1 is GTSNPN and CDR2 is SVGIG (reference sequence). V gave up 5 bases and J gave up 5 bases; unmatched junction bases: 15. The CDR3 sequence: CAWDRDVPGQNNSPLHF. CDR3 in DNA: TGTGCCTGGGACAGGGACGTACCGGGACAGAATAATTCACCCCTCCACTTT.